A single sample gave rise to the 19 T cell receptor beta chains below, sequenced in a study of regulatory T cells in long-lasting Graves disease. For TCR beta, libraries came from iRepertoire HTBI primers and Arm-PCR of CDR3 regions. TCRdb re-derived calls from the multiplex PCR reads in MiXCR, one entry per CDR3 protein. The sample lists roughly 360,000 distinct CDR3 sequences, 10% to 15% seen once, with 15% to 20% in the top ten. Specified time point: newly diagnosed GD, antithyroid drugs for less than 3 months. With RNA extracted from PBMCs as input, the TCR library was made. The same data also went into a second study, on T cells in Graves' hyperthyroidism and ophthalmopathy.

This specimen consisted of peripheral blood mononuclear cells (PBMCs), obtained at new diagnosis, from a patient treated with antithyroid drugs. All receptors derive from a woman aged 18-29 years with Graves disease.

The J gene is TRBJ1-2, the V gene TRBV7-9; D is unresolved. Deletions cut 11 bases from V and 8 bases from J, with 18 bases between. The CDR3 extends over 12 amino acids. Looked up from germline, CDR1 is SEHNR and CDR2 is FQNEAQ (reference sequence). The CDR3 region has the DNA TGTGCCCTTTTACCCCAAATCGGCGGCTACACCTTC. Its protein is CALLPQIGGYTF.

This clonotype was seen many times. The chain joins TRBV12-3 or TRBV12-4 to TRBJ2-5, with D perhaps TRBD2 (5 bases). The V end was cut by 4 bases, the J end by 5 bases, with 17 bases between. The CDR3 runs 15 residues. This CDR3 reads CASSSRLRARETQYF. CDR3 sequence (DNA): TGTGCCAGCAGTTCTAGGTTGCGGGCTCGGGAGACCCAGTACTTC.

This clonotype was detected many times. The chain employs TRBV5-1 and TRBJ2-3; no definite D call. There are 16 residues in the CDR3. Germline CDR1 reads SGHRS; CDR2 reads YFSETQ. V was trimmed by 0 bases and J by 0 bases, leaving 11 bases between them. The DNA of the CDR3 is TGCGCCAGCAGCTTGGGCCGGCAGGCTAGCACAGATACGCAGTATTTT. The encoded protein is CASSLGRQASTDTQYF.

This clonotype was observed at least ten times. This chain links TRBV27 with TRBJ2-7; 14 bases match TRBD2. The CDR3 runs 16 residues. V gave up 5 bases and J gave up 5 bases; unmatched junction bases: 8. The germline gives CDR1 MNHEY, CDR2 SMNVEV (reference sequence). The CDR3 is CASSPGLAGVGNEQYF. The CDR3 DNA is TGTGCCAGCAGTCCGGGACTAGCGGGAGTCGGAAACGAGCAGTACTTC.

V is TRBV18 and J is TRBJ1-1, with TRBD1 matching over 7 bases. The CDR3 contains 14 residues. Germline V CDR1 and CDR2: KGHSH, LQKENI. The J segment lost 11 bases and the V segment lost 4 bases, leaving 13 bases of the junction unmatched. The DNA for the CDR3 is TGTGCCAGCTCACACAGGGGTTCGGCTATTGAGGCTTTCTTT. It translates to CASSHRGSAIEAFF.

This clonotype came up many times. V is TRBV6-5 and J is TRBJ2-1; the D gene is possibly TRBD2 (6 bases). V was clipped by 2 bases and J by 5 bases, with 19 bases between them. Germline CDR1 is MNHEY and CDR2 is SVGAGI. This CDR3 comprises 17 residues. The CDR3 DNA reads as TGTGCCAGCAGTTACGGCCCCCGAGACGGAGGGGACAATGAGCAGTTCTTC. Translation gives CASSYGPRDGGDNEQFF.

This clonotype has a handful of counts. Since a much larger clone is just one base distant, this may be a read error. CDR3 nucleotide sequence: TGCAGTGCTAGAGGGTGGGTCTACCATGGCTACACCTTC. This codes for CSARGWVYHGYTF. The chain joins TRBV20-1 to TRBJ1-2; D unclear. The CDR3 has 13 amino acids. Germline V gene data show CDR1 as DFQATT and CDR2 as SNEGSKA (reference sequence). Trimming removed 1 base at V and 6 bases at J, with 12 bases between.

This clonotype showed up just a few times. V gene TRBV19 combines with J gene TRBJ2-2; 11 bases fit TRBD2. CDR3 length equals 16 residues. Germline V gene lookup returns CDR1 LNHDA and CDR2 SQIVND (reference sequence). The V and J ends lost 7 bases and 7 bases, in that order; junction bases with no gene match: 11. The chain's CDR3 is CASKLAGAPRGGELFF. The CDR3 bases are TGTGCCAGTAAACTAGCGGGGGCCCCCAGGGGCGGGGAGCTGTTTTTT.

V usage is TRBV5-1 and J usage is TRBJ1-2; TRBD1 might be the D (5 bases). The CDR3 spans 13 residues. V was shortened by 0 bases and J by 8 bases, with 11 bases between the two germline ends. From germline, CDR1 is SGHRS and CDR2 YFSETQ. CDR3 protein: CASSLAAGQGYTF. DNA for the CDR3: TGCGCCAGCAGCTTGGCCGCGGGGCAGGGCTACACCTTC.

This clonotype was recorded at least ten times. This chain links TRBV6-2 or TRBV6-3 with TRBJ2-7, with D perhaps TRBD1 or TRBD2 (5 bases each). Germline-derived CDR1 and CDR2 are MNHEY and SVGEGT. Trimming took 11 bases from V and 1 from J, leaving 21 bases between them. The CDR3 length is 15 residues. The CDR3, as DNA: TGTGCCGCCCACCACAAACGGGACGGGTCCTACGAGCAGTACTTC. Translation: CAAHHKRDGSYEQYF.

This clonotype was seen ten or more times. The chain recombines TRBV7-6 with TRBJ2-7; no reliable D call. Per the germline V gene, CDR1 is SGHVS and CDR2 is FNYEAQ. The CDR3 length is 14 residues. V was pared by 1 base and J by 1 base, with 8 bases between. The CDR3 is CASSLESLSYEQYF. CDR3 DNA sequence: TGTGCCAGCAGCTTAGAGTCCTTATCCTACGAGCAGTACTTC. Variable domain in full (rest from reference TRBV7-6 and TRBJ2-7): GAGVSQSPRYKVTKRGQDVALRCDPISGHVSLYWYRQALGQGPEFLTYFNYEAQQDKSGLPNDRFSAERPEGSISTLTIQRTEQRDSAMYRCASSLESLSYEQYFGPGTRLTVT.

This clonotype was detected many times. Since a much larger clone is just one base distant, this may be a read error. The V gene is TRBV12-3 or TRBV12-4, the J gene TRBJ2-5; TRBD2 matches 7 bases. V trimming: 4 bases; J trimming: 5 bases; junction bases outside the gene matches: 1. The CDR3 covers 12 residues. CDR3: CASSWGGETQYF. The CDR3, as DNA: TGTGCCAGCAGTTGGGGGGGGGAGACCCAGTACTTC.

This clonotype was detected ten times or more. This sequence joins TRBV2 and TRBJ2-1, with D perhaps matching TRBD1 (6 bases). This CDR3 contains 13 residues. V was trimmed by 7 bases and J by 7 bases, leaving 14 bases between them. Germline V lookup: CDR1 SNHLY, CDR2 FYNNEI. The CDR3 DNA sequence: TGTGCCAGCAAACAGGGAGAAAGGAATGAGCAGTTCTTC. It is translated as CASKQGERNEQFF.

This clonotype appeared many times. The genes are TRBV2 and TRBJ1-5; D gene uncertain. Trimming shortened V by 2 bases and J by 5 bases, and 10 bases separated the two germline ends. The CDR3 is 14 amino acids. The V gene's germline CDR1 is SNHLY and CDR2 FYNNEI. Written as DNA, the CDR3 is TGTGCCAGCAGTGAAAGTGTCAACTATCAGCCCCAGCATTTT. Translating it yields CASSESVNYQPQHF.

In this sample, this clonotype turned up many times. The V call is TRBV20-1, the J call TRBJ2-4; TRBD2 matches 10 bases. V lost 6 bases, J lost 6 bases, and 20 bases stayed unmatched. Germline V gene lookup returns CDR1 DFQATT and CDR2 SNEGSKA (reference sequence). CDR3 size: 18 residues. The CDR3 spells CSAATTGTSAPELNIQYF. CDR3 nucleotides: TGCAGTGCGGCGACAACCGGGACTAGCGCCCCGGAACTAAACATTCAGTACTTC.

Note on this clonotype: This may be a read error: a much more frequent sequence differs by one nucleotide. The rearrangement links TRBV18 to TRBJ1-1, with TRBD1 identical over 11 bases. Trimming took 3 bases from V and 1 from J; bases not matched to a gene: 4. CDR3 length equals 16 residues. Germline V lookup: CDR1 KGHSH, CDR2 LQKENI. The CDR3 reads CASSPRDRGGNTEAFF. The CDR3, as DNA: TGTGCCAGCTCACCCCGGGACAGGGGGGGGAACACTGAAGCTTTCTTT.

In this sample, this clonotype turned up a few times. The chain joins TRBV29-1 to TRBJ1-2; D ambiguous. Germline V CDR1 and CDR2: SQVTM, ANQGSEA. The CDR3 consists of 16 residues. Trimming cost V 3 bases and J 4 bases, with 21 bases left between them. CDR3 DNA sequence: TGCAGCGTTGAGGACCGGGTCCAACCTTTGATCTATGGCTACACCTTC. Translation: CSVEDRVQPLIYGYTF. The variable domain in full, with the rest retrieved from reference TRBV29-1 and TRBJ1-2, is SAVISQKPSRDICQRGTSLTIQCQVDSQVTMMFWYRQQPGQSLTLIATANQGSEATYESGFVIDKFPISRPNLTFSTLTVSNMSPEDSSIYLCSVEDRVQPLIYGYTFGSGTRLTVV.

The chain carries TRBV30 and TRBJ1-2; D unclear. This CDR3 is built from 11 residues. V shed 4 bases and J shed 4 bases, with 7 bases lying between them. Germline CDR1 is GTSNPN and CDR2 is SVGIG (reference sequence). The CDR3 region has the DNA TGTGCCTGGATTAGGTCCTATGGCTACACCTTC. Its protein is CAWIRSYGYTF.

This clonotype was observed a handful of times. Given a much more abundant clone one base away, this may be a read error. The chain employs TRBV20-1 and TRBJ1-2; tentative D call: TRBD1 (6 bases). The V end was cut by 6 bases, the J end by 9 bases, with 14 bases between. There are 11 residues in the CDR3. Germline CDR1 and CDR2: DFQATT and SNEGSKA (reference sequence). CDR3 bases: TGCAGTGCCACCGACAGGACGAGCTACACCTTC. Its protein product is CSATDRTSYTF.